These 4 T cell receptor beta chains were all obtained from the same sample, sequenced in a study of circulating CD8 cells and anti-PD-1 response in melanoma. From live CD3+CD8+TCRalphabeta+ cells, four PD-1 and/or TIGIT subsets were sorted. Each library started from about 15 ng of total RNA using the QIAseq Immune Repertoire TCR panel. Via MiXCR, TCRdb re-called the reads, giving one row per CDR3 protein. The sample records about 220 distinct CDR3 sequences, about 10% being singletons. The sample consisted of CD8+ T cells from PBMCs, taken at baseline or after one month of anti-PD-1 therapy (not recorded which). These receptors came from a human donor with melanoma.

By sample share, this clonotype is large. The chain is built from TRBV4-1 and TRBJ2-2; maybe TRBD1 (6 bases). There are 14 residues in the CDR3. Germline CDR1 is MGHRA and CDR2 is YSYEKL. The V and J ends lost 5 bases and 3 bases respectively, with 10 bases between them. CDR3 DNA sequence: TGCGCCAGCAGCTTTCACAGGGACACCGGGGAGCTGTTTTTT. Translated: CASSFHRDTGELFF.

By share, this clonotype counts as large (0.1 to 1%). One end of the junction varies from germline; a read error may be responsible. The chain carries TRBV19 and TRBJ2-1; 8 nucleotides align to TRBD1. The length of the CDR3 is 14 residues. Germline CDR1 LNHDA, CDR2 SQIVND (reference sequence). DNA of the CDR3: TGTGCCAGTAGTATCGGGACAGGCAAATATGAGCATTTCTTC. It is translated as CASSIGTGKYEHFF.

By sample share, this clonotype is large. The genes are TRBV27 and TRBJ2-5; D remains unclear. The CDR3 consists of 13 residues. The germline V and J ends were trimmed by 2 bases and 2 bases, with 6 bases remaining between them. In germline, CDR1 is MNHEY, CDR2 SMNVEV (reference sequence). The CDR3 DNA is TGTGCCAGCAGTTTACGTCGACAAGAGACCCAGTACTTC. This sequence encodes CASSLRRQETQYF.

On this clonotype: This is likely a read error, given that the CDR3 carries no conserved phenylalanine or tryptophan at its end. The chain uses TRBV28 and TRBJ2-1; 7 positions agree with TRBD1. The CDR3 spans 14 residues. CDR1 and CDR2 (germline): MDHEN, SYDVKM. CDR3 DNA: TGCGCCAGCAGTTTTGAAGGGGGCAACAATGAGCAGTTCTTG. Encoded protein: CASSFEGGNNEQFL.